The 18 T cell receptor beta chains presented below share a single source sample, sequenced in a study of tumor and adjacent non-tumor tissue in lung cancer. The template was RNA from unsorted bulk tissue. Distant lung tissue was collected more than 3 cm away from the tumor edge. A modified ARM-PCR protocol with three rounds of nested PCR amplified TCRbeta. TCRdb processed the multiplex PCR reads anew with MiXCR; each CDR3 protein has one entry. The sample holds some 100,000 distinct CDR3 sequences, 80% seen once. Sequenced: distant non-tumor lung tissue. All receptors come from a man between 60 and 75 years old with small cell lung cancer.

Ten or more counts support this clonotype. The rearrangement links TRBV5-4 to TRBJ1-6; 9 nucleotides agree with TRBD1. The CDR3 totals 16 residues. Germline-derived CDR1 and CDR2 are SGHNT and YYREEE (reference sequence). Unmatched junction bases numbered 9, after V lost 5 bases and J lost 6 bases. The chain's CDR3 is CASSPALGQGNSPLHF. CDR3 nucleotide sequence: TGTGCCAGCAGTCCTGCTCTGGGACAGGGTAATTCACCCCTCCACTTT.

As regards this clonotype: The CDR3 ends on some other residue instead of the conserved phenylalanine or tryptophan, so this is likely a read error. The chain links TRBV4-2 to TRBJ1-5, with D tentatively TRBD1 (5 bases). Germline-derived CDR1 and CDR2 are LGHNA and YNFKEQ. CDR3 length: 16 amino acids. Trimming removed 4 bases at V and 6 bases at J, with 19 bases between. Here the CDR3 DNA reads TGTGCCAGCAGCCTAGCCGGGATAGGGGATACTCAGCCCCAGCATTCT. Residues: CASSLAGIGDTQPQHS.

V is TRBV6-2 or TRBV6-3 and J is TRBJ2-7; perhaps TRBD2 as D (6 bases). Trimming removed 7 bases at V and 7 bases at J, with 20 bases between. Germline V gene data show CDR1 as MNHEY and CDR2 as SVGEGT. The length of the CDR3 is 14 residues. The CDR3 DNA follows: TGTGCCAGCAAAATGACGGGAGCCCCTATGGAGCAGTACTTC. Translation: CASKMTGAPMEQYF.

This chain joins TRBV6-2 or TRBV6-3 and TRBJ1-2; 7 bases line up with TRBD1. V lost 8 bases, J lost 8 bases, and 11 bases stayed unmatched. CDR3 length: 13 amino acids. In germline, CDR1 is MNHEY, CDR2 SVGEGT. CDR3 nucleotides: TGTGCCAGCCGTCCAAGGGGGACAGAAGGCTACACCTTC. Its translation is CASRPRGTEGYTF.

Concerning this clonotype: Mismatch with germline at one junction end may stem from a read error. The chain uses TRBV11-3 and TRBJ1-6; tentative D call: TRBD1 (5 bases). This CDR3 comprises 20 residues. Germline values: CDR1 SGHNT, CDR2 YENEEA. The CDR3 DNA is TGTGCCAGCAGCCCTTTCGGAACAGGACCTTCTAGCTCCTATAATTCACCCCTCCATTTT. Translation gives CASSPFGTGPSSSYNSPLHF.

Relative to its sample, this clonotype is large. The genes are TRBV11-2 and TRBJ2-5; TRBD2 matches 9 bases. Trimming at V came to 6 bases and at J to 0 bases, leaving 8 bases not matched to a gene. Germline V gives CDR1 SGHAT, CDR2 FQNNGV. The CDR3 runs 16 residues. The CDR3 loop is CASSLRLAEYQETQYF. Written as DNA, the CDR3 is TGTGCCAGCAGTTTAAGACTAGCGGAGTACCAAGAGACCCAGTACTTC.

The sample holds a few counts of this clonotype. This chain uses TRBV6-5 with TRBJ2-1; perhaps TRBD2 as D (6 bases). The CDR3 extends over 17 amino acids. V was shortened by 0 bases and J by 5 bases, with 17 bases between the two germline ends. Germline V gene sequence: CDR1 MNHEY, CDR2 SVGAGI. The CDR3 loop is CASSYSIRGLTDNEQFF. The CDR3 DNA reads TGTGCCAGCAGTTACTCGATCCGCGGACTAACGGACAATGAGCAGTTCTTC.

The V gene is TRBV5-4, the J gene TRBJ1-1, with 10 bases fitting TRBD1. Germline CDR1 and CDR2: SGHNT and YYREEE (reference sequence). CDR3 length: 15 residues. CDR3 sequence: CARSSRTGGITEAFF. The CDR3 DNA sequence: TGTGCAAGGAGCTCACGGACAGGGGGAATCACTGAAGCTTTCTTT.

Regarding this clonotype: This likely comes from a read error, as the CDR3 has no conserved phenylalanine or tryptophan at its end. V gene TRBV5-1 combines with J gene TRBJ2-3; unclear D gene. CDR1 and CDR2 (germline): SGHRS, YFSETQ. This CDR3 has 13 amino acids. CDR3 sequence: CASSLQTTDAQYS. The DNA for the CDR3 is TGCGCCAGCAGCTTGCAGACCACAGATGCGCAGTATTCT.

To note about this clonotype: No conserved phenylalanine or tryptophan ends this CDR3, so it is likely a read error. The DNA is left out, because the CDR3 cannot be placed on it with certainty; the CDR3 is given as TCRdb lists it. The CDR3 spells CAISQGMSQPLHI. The chain uses TRBV4-1 and TRBJ1-5. Looked up from germline, CDR1 is MGHRA and CDR2 is YSYEKL. The CDR3 spans 13 amino acids, including both terminal residues.

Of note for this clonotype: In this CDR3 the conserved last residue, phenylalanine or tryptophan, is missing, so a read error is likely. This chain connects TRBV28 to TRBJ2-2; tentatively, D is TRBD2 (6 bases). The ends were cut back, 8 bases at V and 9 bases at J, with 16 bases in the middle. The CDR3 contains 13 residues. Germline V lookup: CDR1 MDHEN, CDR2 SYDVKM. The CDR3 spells CASSHRGSRELFS. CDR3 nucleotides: TGTGCCAGCTCCCACCGGGGGAGCAGGGAGCTGTTTTCT.

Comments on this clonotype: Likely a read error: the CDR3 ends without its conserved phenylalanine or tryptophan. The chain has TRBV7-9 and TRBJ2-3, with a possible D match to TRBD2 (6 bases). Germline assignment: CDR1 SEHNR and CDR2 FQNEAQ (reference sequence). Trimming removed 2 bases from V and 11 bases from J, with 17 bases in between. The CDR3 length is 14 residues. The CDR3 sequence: CASSLSTSEGMQYL. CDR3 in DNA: TGTGCCAGCAGCTTATCGACTAGTGAGGGTATGCAGTATTTG.

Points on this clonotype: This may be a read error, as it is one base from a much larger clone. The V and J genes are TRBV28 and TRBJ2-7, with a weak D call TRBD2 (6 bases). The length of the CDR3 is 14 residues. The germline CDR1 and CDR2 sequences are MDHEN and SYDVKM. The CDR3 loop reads CASGLRGRSYEQYV. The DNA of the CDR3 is TGTGCCAGCGGTTTGCGGGGACGTTCCTACGAGCAGTACGTC.

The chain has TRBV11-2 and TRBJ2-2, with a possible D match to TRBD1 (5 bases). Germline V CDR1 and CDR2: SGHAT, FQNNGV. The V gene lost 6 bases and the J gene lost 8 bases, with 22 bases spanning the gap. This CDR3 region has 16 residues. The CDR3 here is CASRGPCESGTGELFF. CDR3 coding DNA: TGTGCCAGCAGGGGGCCTTGCGAGAGTGGCACAGGGGAGCTGTTTTTT.

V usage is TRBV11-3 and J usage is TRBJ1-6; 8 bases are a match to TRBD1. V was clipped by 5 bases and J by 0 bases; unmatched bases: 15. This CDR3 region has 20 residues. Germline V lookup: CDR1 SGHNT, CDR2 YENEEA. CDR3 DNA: TGTGCCAGCAGCCTTTCCGGGACAGGACCTCCTAGCTCCTATAATTCACCCCTCCACTTT. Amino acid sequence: CASSLSGTGPPSSYNSPLHF.

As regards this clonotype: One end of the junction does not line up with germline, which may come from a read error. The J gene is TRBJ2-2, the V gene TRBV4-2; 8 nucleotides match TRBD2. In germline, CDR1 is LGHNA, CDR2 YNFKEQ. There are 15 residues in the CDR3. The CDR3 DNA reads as TGTGCCAGCAAACTAGCGGTAGATGATAGCGGGAAGCTGTTTTTT. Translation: CASKLAVDDSGKLFF.

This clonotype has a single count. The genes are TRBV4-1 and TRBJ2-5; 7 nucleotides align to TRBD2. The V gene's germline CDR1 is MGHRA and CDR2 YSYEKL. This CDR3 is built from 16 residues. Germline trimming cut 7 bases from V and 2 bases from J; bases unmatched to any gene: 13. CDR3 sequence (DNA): TGCGCCAGCAACCTAGGTCGGCCTAGCGGACAAGAGACCCAGTACTTC. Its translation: CASNLGRPSGQETQYF.

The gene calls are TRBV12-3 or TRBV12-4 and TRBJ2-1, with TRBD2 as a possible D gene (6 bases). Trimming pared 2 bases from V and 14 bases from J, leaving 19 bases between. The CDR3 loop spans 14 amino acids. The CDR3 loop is CASSLNCSGREKFF. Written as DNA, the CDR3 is TGTGCCAGCAGTTTAAACTGTAGCGGCCGAGAGAAGTTCTTC.